This is a list of T cell receptor beta chains from one sample in a study of cytomegalovirus exposure and HLA in healthy donors. Method: immunoSEQ multiplex PCR; TCRdb's copy keeps in-frame clones and lacks some. The table records about 140,000 clones, more than 75% of them present only once. Sequencing used PBMCs. Receptor source: a man aged 50 to 59 in good health and CMV-seronegative. Each CDR3 is given with its conserved first and last residue. Fields, in order: clone size, J gene, V gene, D gene, CDR3 DNA, CDR3 protein. A D gene is named only where the DNA matches it firmly. The listing skips clone size in some rows; elsewhere it reads once, few, many or a size class.

few,TRBJ2-1,TRBV29-1,TRBD1,TGCAGCGGTGGGACAGAGGGCAATGAGCAGTTCTTC,CSGGTEGNEQFF
once,TRBJ1-1,TRBV27,-,TGTGCCAGCAGTTGGGCTGGAGAGGGCACTGAAGCTTTCTTT,CASSWAGEGTEAFF
-,TRBJ1-1,TRBV30,TRBD1,TGTGCCTGGAGTGTACGTTGGGACAGCCGGACTGAAGCTTTCTTT,CAWSVRWDSRTEAFF
-,TRBJ2-1,TRBV5-4,TRBD2,TGTGCCAGCAGCGTCCGACTAGCGGGGGGCTACAATGAGCAGTTCTTC,CASSVRLAGGYNEQFF
-,TRBJ2-2,TRBV27,-,TGTGCCAGCAAGAGCGGGAACACCGGGGAGCTGTTTTTT,CASKSGNTGELFF
once,TRBJ1-1,TRBV18,TRBD1,TGTGCCAGCTCACCGGACAGGGACACTGAAGCTTTCTTT,CASSPDRDTEAFF
-,TRBJ1-5,TRBV5-1,-,TGCGCCAGCAGCCCAGATGGGGCGCCCAGTCAGCCCCAGCATTTT,CASSPDGAPSQPQHF
-,TRBJ1-4,TRBV25-1,-,TGTGCCAGCACCCTGGGAGGGCCGTATGAAAAACTGTTTTTT,CASTLGGPYEKLFF
-,TRBJ2-7,TRBV25-1,TRBD2,TGTGCCAGCAGTGAATATGGGGCTAGCGGGAGGGCCCACGAGCAGTACTTC,CASSEYGASGRAHEQYF
-,TRBJ2-1,TRBV19,-,TGTGCCAGTAGTTCCGGGTTAATAGCGGTTAGGCCCTACAATGAGCAGTTCTTC,CASSSGLIAVRPYNEQFF
-,TRBJ2-5,TRBV4-1,-,TGCGCCAGCAGCCAACTGGGACTCCCCCAAGAGACCCAGTACTTC,CASSQLGLPQETQYF
-,TRBJ1-1,TRBV10-3,-,TGTGCCATCAGTGAGGGTACAAGGAACACTGAAGCTTTCTTT,CAISEGTRNTEAFF
-,TRBJ2-2,TRBV7-6,-,TGTGCCAGCAGCCGAATGGGGCAGGGGGGCACCGGGGAGCTGTTTTTT,CASSRMGQGGTGELFF
-,TRBJ2-7,TRBV5-1,TRBD1,TGCGCCAGCAGCTTGGGACAGGGGTTCTACGAGCAGTACTTC,CASSLGQGFYEQYF
-,TRBJ1-1,TRBV9,-,TGTGCCAGCAGCGCCGGGTCGGGTTACACTGAAGCTTTCTTT,CASSAGSGYTEAFF
-,TRBJ2-5,TRBV6-1,TRBD1,TGTGCCAGCAGTGAACGTGGGCAGGGGGCGACCCAGTACTTC,CASSERGQGATQYF
-,TRBJ1-2,TRBV6-5,-,TGTGCCAGCAGTTATGTGCATGCGACAGGCTACTATGGCTACACCTTC,CASSYVHATGYYGYTF
-,TRBJ2-5,TRBV25-1,TRBD2,TGTGCCAGCAGTGACCCGGGACTAGCGCGACAAGAGACCCAGTACTTC,CASSDPGLARQETQYF
-,TRBJ2-7,TRBV10-3,-,TGTGCCATCAGTGAGTGGCAGGTCTACGAGCAGTACTTC,CAISEWQVYEQYF
-,TRBJ1-4,TRBV12-5,TRBD1,TGTGCTAGTGGCCAAACAGGGGTTGGAGAAAAACTGTTTTTT,CASGQTGVGEKLFF
few,TRBJ1-1,TRBV28,TRBD1,TGTGCCAGCAGTTCGGGGGACAGCGCGAACACTGAAGCTTTCTTT,CASSSGDSANTEAFF
few,TRBJ2-5,TRBV10-1,-,TGCGCCAGCAGTGAGGGTGGTACGGTACAAGAGACCCAGTACTTC,CASSEGGTVQETQYF
-,TRBJ1-6,TRBV7-8,TRBD1,TGTGCCAGCAGCTTAGCGGGACAGGGAAGGTCACCCCTCCACTTT,CASSLAGQGRSPLHF
-,TRBJ2-5,TRBV10-3,TRBD2,TGTGCCATCAGTGAGTCGGCTAGCGGGGGGGGCGAGACCCAGTACTTC,CAISESASGGGETQYF
-,TRBJ2-3,TRBV6-5,-,TGTGCCAGCGGGATTTCGCGGGCGAGGACAGATACGCAGTATTTT,CASGISRARTDTQYF
few,TRBJ2-5,TRBV11-3,TRBD1,TGTGCCAGCAGCCCTGGACAGGGGGGAAAAGAGACCCAGTACTTC,CASSPGQGGKETQYF
-,TRBJ2-1,TRBV7-3,TRBD2,TGTGCCAGCAGCTCGGGACTAGCGGGAGTGGAGCAGTTCTTC,CASSSGLAGVEQFF
-,TRBJ2-7,TRBV10-1,-,TGCGCCAGCAGTGATGTTGGACCCCAAGGGGTTTACGAGCAGTACTTC,CASSDVGPQGVYEQYF
few,TRBJ2-5,TRBV25-1,TRBD2,TGTGCCAGCAGTATCGGGGGGGCAGAGACCCAGTACTTC,CASSIGGAETQYF
-,TRBJ2-1,TRBV28,TRBD1,TGTGCCAGCAGTTGGACAGGTGACAATGAGCAGTTCTTC,CASSWTGDNEQFF
-,TRBJ2-7,TRBV18,-,TGTGCCAGCTCCCCCACAGGTGGGAATCAAAACTACGAGCAGTACTTC,CASSPTGGNQNYEQYF